Listed below are T cell receptor beta chains from one sample, sequenced in a study of T cells expressing NK-cell markers. For each CDR3 protein, TCRdb gives one entry from its re-call of the 5' RACE reads, without DNA. The sample has roughly 430,000 distinct CDR3 sequences. Sequencing input: blood T cells: a sorted CD56 or NKG2C T cell subset, CD4+ or CD8+ T cells, or bulk PBMC T cells (not recorded which). These receptors were taken from a woman between 18 and 69 years old in good health. CDR3s include the opening cysteine and the closing phenylalanine or tryptophan.

j_gene: TRBJ1-4
v_gene: TRBV5-1
CDR3aa: CASSPVEAHTNEKLFF

j_gene: TRBJ1-1
v_gene: TRBV12-3/TRBV12-4
CDR3aa: CASGGTGLNTEAFF

j_gene: TRBJ2-3
v_gene: TRBV5-6
CDR3aa: CASSLGLADRDTQYF

j_gene: TRBJ2-1
v_gene: TRBV7-6
CDR3aa: CASSTGLAAPNEQFF

j_gene: TRBJ1-1
v_gene: TRBV19
CDR3aa: CASRSQGRSFF

j_gene: TRBJ2-1
v_gene: TRBV20-1
CDR3aa: CSASVLLGGSSYNEQFF

j_gene: TRBJ1-2
v_gene: TRBV25-1
CDR3aa: CASSEKGRGAYGYTF

j_gene: TRBJ2-1
v_gene: TRBV5-6
CDR3aa: CASSLGRHAYNEQFF

j_gene: TRBJ2-2
v_gene: TRBV4-3
CDR3aa: CASSQFPGQGGAGELFF

j_gene: TRBJ2-1
v_gene: TRBV29-1
CDR3aa: CSAAPAPEQFF

j_gene: TRBJ2-7
v_gene: TRBV20-1
CDR3aa: CSARDGYEQYF

j_gene: TRBJ2-3
v_gene: TRBV20-1
CDR3aa: CSATDRGKGSPDTQYF

j_gene: TRBJ1-2
v_gene: TRBV14
CDR3aa: CASSQERILYGYTF

j_gene: TRBJ2-6
v_gene: TRBV9
CDR3aa: CASSPGVLPSGANVLTF

j_gene: TRBJ2-1
v_gene: TRBV7-3
CDR3aa: CASSQGPGGSYNEQFF

j_gene: TRBJ1-2
v_gene: TRBV6-1
CDR3aa: CASSEGPGTGAYGYTF

j_gene: TRBJ2-5
v_gene: TRBV24-1
CDR3aa: CATSEGRIQETQYF

j_gene: TRBJ1-1
v_gene: TRBV7-9
CDR3aa: CASSWGKTEAFF

j_gene: TRBJ2-5
v_gene: TRBV20-1
CDR3aa: CSAVSSGKAETQYF

j_gene: TRBJ2-1
v_gene: TRBV20-1
CDR3aa: CSAPVTGRHYYNEQFF

j_gene: TRBJ2-5
v_gene: TRBV18
CDR3aa: CASSPTQTLAGGPTETQYF

j_gene: TRBJ1-1
v_gene: TRBV12-3/TRBV12-4
CDR3aa: CASSFRRGMNTEAFF

j_gene: TRBJ2-1
v_gene: TRBV20-1
CDR3aa: CSASKTSGRSEQFF